This entry lists 4 T cell receptor beta chains sequenced from one sample in a study of shared clonotypes between healthy human individuals. Measured with immunoSEQ multiplex PCR; TCRdb has only the in-frame clones, and not every one. The table lists some 500,000 clones, more than 70% of them singletons. Sequencing was performed on PBMCs. These TCRs come from a woman aged 40 to 49 in good health. Some clones in this sample may be carry-over from other donors' samples.

V and J are TRBV28 and TRBJ2-2; possibly TRBD2 for D (6 bases). Germline CDR1 MDHEN, CDR2 SYDVKM. The CDR3 loop spans 14 amino acids. V was trimmed by 7 bases and J by 2 bases, leaving 11 bases between them. The CDR3 DNA sequence: TGTGCCAGCACCCTGGGAGGAAACACCGGGGAGCTGTTTTTT. Its translation is CASTLGGNTGELFF.

For this clone: The likely explanation is a read error, given a far larger clone one base away. V usage is TRBV4-3 and J usage is TRBJ1-2, with 7 bases identical to TRBD1. Germline CDR1 reads LGHNA; CDR2 reads YSLEER. The length of the CDR3 is 15 residues. Losses at the gene ends were 0 bases for V and 4 bases for J; bases not matched to a gene: 5. The CDR3 reads CASSQDPDRLYGYTF. CDR3 DNA: TGCGCCAGCAGCCAAGATCCGGACAGGCTCTATGGCTACACCTTC.

This chain links TRBV7-8 with TRBJ1-2; a possible D gene is TRBD1 (5 bases). Germline V lookup: CDR1 SGHVS, CDR2 FQNEAQ. The V end was cut by 4 bases, the J end by 8 bases, with 26 bases between. CDR3 size: 17 residues. CDR3 in amino acids: CASSSEPGRRGVDGYTF. In DNA form, the CDR3 reads TGTGCCAGCAGCTCGGAACCGGGACGGCGGGGGGTAGACGGCTACACCTTC.

The gene calls are TRBV2 and TRBJ2-5; D may be TRBD2 (6 bases). The CDR3 extends over 16 amino acids. V was shortened by 1 base and J by 4 bases, with 16 bases between the two germline ends. In germline, CDR1 is SNHLY, CDR2 FYNNEI. The CDR3 here is CASSEGRRAAGETQYF. Here the CDR3 DNA reads TGTGCCAGCAGTGAAGGTAGGAGGGCGGCTGGAGAGACCCAGTACTTC.